The 23 T cell receptor beta chains presented below share a single source sample, sequenced in a study of blood T cell repertoires in COVID-19. Clones were read by immunoSEQ multiplex PCR, and TCRdb kept only the in-frame ones, dropping some. Here the sample spans around 93,000 clones, over 80% being singletons. Sequencing was performed on peripheral blood. The source is a man of 80 years or more with acute or convalescent COVID-19.

This clone was recorded only once. The chain carries TRBV6-6 and TRBJ1-1; D is undetermined. Trimming left V 2 bases short and J 10 bases short, with 14 bases between. From germline, CDR1 is MNHNY and CDR2 SVGAGI (reference sequence). CDR3 length: 13 residues. The CDR3 spells CASSYPDTSGAFF. CDR3 DNA: TGTGCCAGCAGTTACCCTGATACTAGCGGAGCTTTCTTT.

The genes are TRBV9 and TRBJ1-3; D gene uncertain. CDR1 and CDR2 (germline): SGDLS, YYNGEE. The V gene lost 0 bases and the J gene lost 1 base, with 20 bases spanning the gap. This CDR3 contains 19 residues. As DNA, the CDR3 is TGTGCCAGCAGCGTAGAGCGGTATTCAGGCCCCCAGTCTGGAAACACCATATATTTT. Its translation: CASSVERYSGPQSGNTIYF.

This clone is a singleton in its sample. V gene TRBV7-6 combines with J gene TRBJ2-3; TRBD1 agrees at 11 bases. The length of the CDR3 is 15 residues. The V and J ends lost 8 bases and 5 bases, in that order; junction bases with no gene match: 9. CDR1 is SGHVS and CDR2 is FNYEAQ in the germline V gene. The chain's CDR3 is CASVPAGQGGDTQYF. In DNA, the CDR3 is TGTGCCAGCGTTCCCGCGGGACAGGGGGGAGATACGCAGTATTTT.

The chain is built from TRBV6-4 and TRBJ2-7, with TRBD1 matching 7 bases. V shed 4 bases and J 1 base; nucleotides not matched to a gene: 4. Germline V lookup: CDR1 MRHNA, CDR2 SNTAGT. CDR3 size: 14 residues. DNA for the CDR3: TGTGCCAGCAGTGTGCCCAGGGGGTCCTACGAGCAGTACTTC. It is translated as CASSVPRGSYEQYF.

The V call is TRBV7-9, the J call TRBJ1-6; no clear D gene. CDR1 and CDR2 from the germline V gene are SEHNR and FQNEAQ (reference sequence). V lost 1 base to trimming and J lost 10 bases, with 8 bases between them. CDR3 size: 13 residues. CDR3 nucleotide sequence: TGTGCCAGCAGCTTAGGGAGGAGATCACCCCTCCACTTT. Encoded protein: CASSLGRRSPLHF.

V is TRBV7-2 and J is TRBJ2-1; 7 positions agree with TRBD2. Germline V gene data show CDR1 as SGHTA and CDR2 as FQGNSA. V was clipped by 8 bases and J by 4 bases; unmatched bases: 8. The CDR3 has 14 residues. CDR3 protein: CASGTRAGYNEQFF. The CDR3 DNA reads TGTGCCAGCGGAACCAGAGCGGGATACAATGAGCAGTTCTTC.

On this clone: Other DNA sequences in the same sample also yield this CDR3. The genes are TRBV11-3 and TRBJ1-3; 9 bases line up with TRBD1. V shed 5 bases, J shed 2 bases, and the junction held 4 bases outside the gene matches. Germline loops: CDR1 SGHNT, CDR2 YENEEA. The CDR3 sequence is 15 residues long. The CDR3 region has the DNA TGTGCCAGCAGCCCGGGACAGGGCCCTGGAAACACCATATATTTT. Translated, it gives CASSPGQGPGNTIYF.

This chain uses TRBV19 with TRBJ1-4; 10 nucleotides agree with TRBD1. The germline gives CDR1 LNHDA, CDR2 SQIVND (reference sequence). With V trimmed by 5 bases and J by 10 bases, 13 bases remained unmatched. The CDR3 is made up of 16 amino acids. The DNA for the CDR3 is TGTGCCAGTAGTCTCCGGGACAGGGGAGATTTGGTAAAACTGTTTTTT. Encoded protein: CASSLRDRGDLVKLFF.

This clone was recorded once. The chain combines TRBV24-1 with TRBJ2-7; 9 bases agree with TRBD1. The trim removed 3 bases at V and 0 bases at J, leaving 5 bases unmatched. The CDR3 covers 16 residues. Germline V gene lookup returns CDR1 KGHDR and CDR2 SFDVKD. CDR3 DNA: TGTGCCACCAGTGATGGGACAGGGACTTTCTCCTACGAGCAGTACTTC. Its translation is CATSDGTGTFSYEQYF.

The chain couples TRBV6-2 or TRBV6-3 to TRBJ1-5; TRBD1 matches 9 bases. The CDR3 is 16 amino acids. Per the germline V gene, CDR1 is MNHEY and CDR2 is SVGEGT. V was pared by 5 bases and J by 6 bases, with 11 bases of the junction left unmatched. In nucleotides, the CDR3 is TGTGCCAGCAGTCTTGGGTACAGGGGGCAGGTTCAGCCCCAGCATTTT. Residues: CASSLGYRGQVQPQHF.

This chain connects TRBV30 to TRBJ1-1; D possibly corresponds to TRBD1 (5 bases). The CDR3 consists of 13 residues. Looked up from germline, CDR1 is GTSNPN and CDR2 is SVGIG (reference sequence). V dropped 2 bases and J dropped 7 bases, with 14 bases sitting between them. CDR3: CAWSLGAAYEAFF. The DNA for the CDR3 is TGTGCCTGGAGTCTAGGGGCCGCCTATGAAGCTTTCTTT.

This chain connects TRBV18 to TRBJ1-2; TRBD1 matches at 7 bases. V shed 8 bases and J 8 bases; nucleotides not matched to a gene: 8. Germline CDR1 reads KGHSH; CDR2 reads LQKENI. There are 12 residues in the CDR3. CDR3 nucleotide sequence: TGTGCCAGCCGGCAGGAGGGGGCCGGCTACACCTTC. Its protein product is CASRQEGAGYTF.

The rearrangement links TRBV7-2 to TRBJ2-3, with a weak D call TRBD1 (6 bases). Per germline, CDR1 SGHTA and CDR2 FQGNSA. The CDR3 spans 14 residues. Trimming stripped 7 bases from V and 5 bases from J, with 16 bases between. For the CDR3, the DNA is TGTGCCAGCACCGTACAGGGAAGCGGAGATACGCAGTATTTT. Translating it yields CASTVQGSGDTQYF.

The chain links TRBV18 to TRBJ2-7; D not resolved. Trimming stripped 4 bases from V and 2 bases from J, with 15 bases between. CDR1 is KGHSH, CDR2 LQKENI, per germline. The CDR3 consists of 15 residues. Here the CDR3 reads CASSLTSGRAYEQYF. The CDR3 DNA is TGTGCCAGCTCACTGACCTCGGGTCGCGCCTACGAGCAGTACTTC. Filled out from reference TRBV18 and TRBJ2-7, the complete variable domain reads NAGVMQNPRHLVRRRGQEARLRCSPMKGHSHVYWYRQLPEEGLKFMVYLQKENIIDESGMPKERFSAEFPKEGPSILRIQQVVRGDSAAYFCASSLTSGRAYEQYFGPGTRLTVT.

The chain recombines TRBV18 with TRBJ1-5; D possibly corresponds to TRBD1 (5 bases). This CDR3 is 14 amino acids long. V was pared by 1 base and J by 6 bases, with 10 bases between. Germline CDR1 KGHSH, CDR2 LQKENI. CDR3 nucleotides: TGTGCCAGCTCACCACAGGGGTCGGCTCAGCCCCAGCATTTT. Amino acid sequence: CASSPQGSAQPQHF. Full variable domain (rest looked up from reference TRBV18 and TRBJ1-5): NAGVMQNPRHLVRRRGQEARLRCSPMKGHSHVYWYRQLPEEGLKFMVYLQKENIIDESGMPKERFSAEFPKEGPSILRIQQVVRGDSAAYFCASSPQGSAQPQHFGDGTRLSIL.

V usage is TRBV11-3 and J usage is TRBJ2-5, with 7 bases fitting TRBD2. The CDR3 covers 13 residues. The junction had 3 bases not matched to a gene; V was cut back by 4 bases and J by 4 bases. Per germline, CDR1 SGHNT and CDR2 YENEEA. For the CDR3, the DNA is TGTGCCAGCAGCTCCCCGGGGGGAGAGACCCAGTACTTC. It codes for CASSSPGGETQYF.

The chain employs TRBV7-9 and TRBJ1-6; tentatively, D is TRBD1 (5 bases). Trimming took 8 bases from V and 0 from J, leaving 17 bases between them. The germline V gene encodes CDR1 SEHNR and CDR2 FQNEAQ (reference sequence). This CDR3 is built from 17 residues. CDR3 in amino acids: CASCTGGGSSYNSPLHF. For the CDR3, the DNA is TGTGCCAGCTGCACCGGGGGAGGCAGCTCCTATAATTCACCCCTCCACTTT.

Points on this clone: The same CDR3 arises from other DNA sequences in this sample as well. The V call is TRBV7-2, the J call TRBJ2-3, with 10 bases that match TRBD2. Germline CDR1 reads SGHTA; CDR2 reads FQGNSA. V shed 1 base and J 3 bases; nucleotides not matched to a gene: 4. The CDR3 is 16 residues long. The chain's CDR3 is CASSLELAGITDTQYF. The CDR3, as DNA: TGTGCCAGCAGCTTAGAACTAGCGGGAATTACAGATACGCAGTATTTT.

This clone was seen a single time. This chain uses TRBV6-2 or TRBV6-3 with TRBJ2-7, with 7 bases aligning to TRBD1. Germline CDR1 is MNHEY and CDR2 is SVGEGT. The CDR3 length is 15 residues. After removal of 4 bases from V and 0 bases from J, the junction contained 6 bases not matched to a gene. CDR3 coding DNA: TGTGCCAGCAGTTCGCTGGGGACAGCCTCCTACGAGCAGTACTTC. Translated, it gives CASSSLGTASYEQYF.

The rearrangement joins TRBV5-1 to TRBJ1-1, with D perhaps matching TRBD1 (6 bases). Trimming cost V 6 bases and J 8 bases, with 20 bases left between them. The V gene's germline CDR1 is SGHRS and CDR2 YFSETQ. The CDR3 is 14 residues long. The CDR3 DNA reads TGCGCCAGCACCACTAGTGGGGGCTATCAGGAAGCTTTCTTT. Its protein product is CASTTSGGYQEAFF.

The J gene is TRBJ2-5, the V gene TRBV7-9, with unresolved D. Germline lookup yields CDR1 SEHNR and CDR2 FQNEAQ (reference sequence). V lost 2 bases to trimming and J lost 5 bases, with 12 bases between them. The CDR3 has 14 residues. The CDR3 bases are TGTGCCAGCAGCTTACTACTGGTCGAGGAGACCCAGTACTTC. This codes for CASSLLLVEETQYF. The entire variable domain, with the rest obtained from reference TRBV7-9 and TRBJ2-5, is as follows: DTGVSQNPRHKITKRGQNVTFRCDPISEHNRLYWYRQTLGQGPEFLTYFQNEAQLEKSRLLSDRFSAERPKGSFSTLEIQRTEQGDSAMYLCASSLLLVEETQYFGPGTRLLVL.

This clone showed up just a few times. The chain employs TRBV7-2 and TRBJ2-7, with 8 bases aligning to TRBD2. This CDR3 region has 16 residues. Germline V lookup: CDR1 SGHTA, CDR2 FQGNSA. J lost 0 bases, V lost 7 bases, and 11 bases had no gene match. For the CDR3, the DNA is TGTGCCAGCAACCCGACCGGCGGGAGGAGCTCCTACGAGCAGTACTTC. Protein: CASNPTGGRSSYEQYF.

This chain joins TRBV19 and TRBJ2-2; unclear D gene. Germline-derived CDR1 and CDR2 are LNHDA and SQIVND (reference sequence). The length of the CDR3 is 12 residues. The V end lost 3 bases, the J end lost 8 bases, and 7 bases lay between the germline ends. Written as DNA, the CDR3 is TGTGCCAGTAGTATGAGTGTGGGGGAGCTGTTTTTT. This encodes CASSMSVGELFF.